This T cell receptor beta chain was captured by sequencing in a study of beta chain features in type 1 diabetes. Study-wide points: Among patients with Type 1 diabetes, TCRB CDR3s were moderately but significantly shorter in every one of the four CD4+ subsets.

V shed 3 bases and J 1 base; nucleotides not matched to a gene: 6. The CDR3 runs to 16 residues. CDR1 SGHRS and CDR2 YFSETQ come from the germline V gene. The isolated RNA, all of it, was reverse transcribed, so expressed TCRB transcripts were what got sequenced. For naive, central memory and regulatory T cell samples, reads averaged around 3.8 million. Some clones are missing from TCRdb's copy, which holds only in-frame ones; the method was immunoSEQ multiplex PCR. The table lists under 550,000 clones, about an eighth of them singletons. Regarding this clone: Antigen unknown.

Sorting based on CD45RO/CCR7/CD25/CD127/CD95/CD27 separated CD4+ naive, central memory, regulatory and stem cell-like memory cells. The V call is TRBV5-1, the J call TRBJ2-1; TRBD2 matches at 8 bases. The sequencing sample was made of naive CD4+ T cells from blood. This clonotype originated in a woman under 30 in good health. CDR3 bases: TGCGCCAGCAGCTCCCGTAGCGGGAAATCCTACAATGAGCAGTTCTTC. It yields the protein CASSSRSGKSYNEQFF. Drawing the rest from reference TRBV5-1 and TRBJ2-1, the complete variable domain is KAGVTQTPRYLIKTRGQQVTLSCSPISGHRSVSWYQQTPGQGLQFLFEYFSETQRNKGNFPGRFSGRQFSNSRSEMNVSTLELGDSALYLCASSSRSGKSYNEQFFGPGTRLTVL.